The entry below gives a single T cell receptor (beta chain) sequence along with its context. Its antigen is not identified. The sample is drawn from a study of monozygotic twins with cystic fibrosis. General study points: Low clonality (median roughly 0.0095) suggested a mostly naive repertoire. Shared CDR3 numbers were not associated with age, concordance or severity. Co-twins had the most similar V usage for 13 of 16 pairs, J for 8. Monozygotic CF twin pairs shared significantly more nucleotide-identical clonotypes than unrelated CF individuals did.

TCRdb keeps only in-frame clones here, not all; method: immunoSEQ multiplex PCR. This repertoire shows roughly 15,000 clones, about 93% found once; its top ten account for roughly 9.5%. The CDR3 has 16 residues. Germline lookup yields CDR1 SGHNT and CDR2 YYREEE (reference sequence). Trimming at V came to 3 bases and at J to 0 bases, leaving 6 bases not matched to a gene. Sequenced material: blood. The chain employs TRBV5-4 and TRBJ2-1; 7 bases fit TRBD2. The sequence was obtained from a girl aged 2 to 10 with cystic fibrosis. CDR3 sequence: CASSSNGGSSYNEQFF. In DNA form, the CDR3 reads TGTGCCAGCAGCTCGAACGGGGGGAGCTCCTACAATGAGCAGTTCTTC.